Listed below are T cell receptor beta chains from one sample, sequenced in a study of blood T cell repertoires in COVID-19. The method was immunoSEQ multiplex PCR; TCRdb's version includes in-frame clones alone and lacks a portion of them. The sample contains about 240,000 clones, around 81% of which appear only once. Input material: peripheral blood. These TCRs come from a woman aged 55-70 years with active or convalescent COVID-19. The CDR3 runs from the conserved cysteine through the conserved F or W.

v_gene,j_gene,len,CDR3aa
TRBV5-1,TRBJ2-2,14,CASSGEVDTGELFF
TRBV9,TRBJ2-1,22,CASSVGRRWGLAGGPSYNEQFF
TRBV5-1,TRBJ1-4,15,CASSLRTGVDEKLFF
TRBV7-3,TRBJ2-3,16,CASSLRLAGPTDTQYF
TRBV2,TRBJ1-5,16,CASSEARGFSNQPQHF
TRBV5-6,TRBJ2-1,15,CASSLGGMGINEQFF
TRBV7-9,TRBJ1-2,12,CASSFSGDGYTF
TRBV7-8,TRBJ1-6,13,CASSLLENSPLHF
TRBV19,TRBJ1-1,13,CASSGQVNTEAFF
TRBV7-8,TRBJ2-7,15,CASSSPGLGTYEQYF
TRBV7-8,TRBJ2-1,19,CASSLSATSGIAYYNEQFF
TRBV28,TRBJ1-5,18,CASSLIWGPLNSNQPQHF
TRBV6-5,TRBJ1-4,14,CASSPRQGAEKLFF
TRBV29-1,TRBJ1-2,13,CSVDGQGGYGYTF
TRBV3-1/TRBV3-2,TRBJ2-1,14,CASSQVDRYNEQFF
TRBV27,TRBJ2-3,15,CASSSRLGETDTQYF
TRBV11-1,TRBJ1-6,14,CASSHGAYNSPLHF
TRBV19,TRBJ2-3,13,CASSASRTDTQYF
TRBV20-1,TRBJ1-2,11,CSAQGYWGYTF
TRBV5-5,TRBJ2-1,16,CASSLEPGQGEGEQFF
TRBV2,TRBJ1-4,14,CASTRGQGNEKLFF
TRBV7-9,TRBJ1-2,14,CASSPRTGPGGYTF
TRBV19,TRBJ1-2,13,CASSMSTGGGYTF
TRBV2,TRBJ1-2,14,CASRIGTANYGYTF
TRBV18,TRBJ1-2,14,CASSAAEGGYGYTF
TRBV27,TRBJ1-5,22,CASSSYRQGVVGGRNSNQPQHF
TRBV5-1,TRBJ2-3,17,CASSLGGGDPSTDTQYF
TRBV19,TRBJ1-5,16,CASSIVQGAGNQPQHF
TRBV3-1/TRBV3-2,TRBJ1-3,13,CASSPSIGNTIYF
TRBV2,TRBJ1-6,13,CASSEGQGSPLHF
TRBV30,TRBJ2-4,12,CAWSVQPNIQYF
TRBV30,TRBJ2-5,16,CAWINSGTGGGETQYF
TRBV7-9,TRBJ2-7,14,CASSSPRTDNRRYF
TRBV28,TRBJ2-7,15,CASSLGWEGRYEQYF
TRBV6-4,TRBJ2-5,13,CASSGDRGETQYF
TRBV19,TRBJ1-4,15,CASSFDRAGTEKLFF
TRBV5-4,TRBJ2-5,14,CASSLVAGEETQYF
TRBV19,TRBJ2-1,15,CASSIGTSGGNEQFF
TRBV6-5,TRBJ1-1,15,CASSPPTGLNTEAFF
TRBV7-8,TRBJ1-1,15,CASSAPQGMNTEAFF
TRBV5-6,TRBJ1-2,14,CASSPGTSFYGYTF
TRBV30,TRBJ1-5,13,CAWDTGFGQPQHF
TRBV11-3,TRBJ1-1,12,CASSPPSGEAFF
TRBV7-8,TRBJ2-3,17,CASSTRYRFPSTDTQYF